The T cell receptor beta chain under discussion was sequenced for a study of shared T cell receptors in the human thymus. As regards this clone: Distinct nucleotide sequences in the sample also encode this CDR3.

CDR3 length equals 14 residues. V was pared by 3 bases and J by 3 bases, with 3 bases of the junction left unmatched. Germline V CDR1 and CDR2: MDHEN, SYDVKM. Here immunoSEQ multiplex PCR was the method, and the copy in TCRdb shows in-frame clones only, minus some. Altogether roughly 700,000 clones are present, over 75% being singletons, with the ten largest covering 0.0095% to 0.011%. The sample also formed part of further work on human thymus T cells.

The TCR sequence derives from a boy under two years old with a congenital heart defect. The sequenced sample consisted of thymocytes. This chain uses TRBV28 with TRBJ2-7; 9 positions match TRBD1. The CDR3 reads CASSLGQGFYEQYF. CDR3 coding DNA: TGTGCCAGCAGTTTGGGACAGGGCTTCTACGAGCAGTACTTC.